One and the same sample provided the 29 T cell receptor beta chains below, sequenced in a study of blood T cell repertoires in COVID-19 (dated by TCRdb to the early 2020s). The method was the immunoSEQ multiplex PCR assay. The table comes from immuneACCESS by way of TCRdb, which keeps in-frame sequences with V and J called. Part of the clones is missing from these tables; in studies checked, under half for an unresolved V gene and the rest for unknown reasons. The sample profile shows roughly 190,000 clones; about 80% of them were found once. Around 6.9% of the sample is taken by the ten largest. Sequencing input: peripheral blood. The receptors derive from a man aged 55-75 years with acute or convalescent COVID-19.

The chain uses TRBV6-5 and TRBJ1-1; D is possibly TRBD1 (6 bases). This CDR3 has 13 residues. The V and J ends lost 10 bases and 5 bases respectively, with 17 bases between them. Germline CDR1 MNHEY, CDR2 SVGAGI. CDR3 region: CATQTGGRTEAFF. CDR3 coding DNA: TGTGCCACCCAAACGGGGGGCAGGACTGAAGCTTTCTTT.

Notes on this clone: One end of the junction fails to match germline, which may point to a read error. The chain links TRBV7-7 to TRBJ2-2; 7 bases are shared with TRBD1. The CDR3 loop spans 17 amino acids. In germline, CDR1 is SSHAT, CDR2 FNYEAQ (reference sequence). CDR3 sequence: CASRLGAGTAYGGELFF. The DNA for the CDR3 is TGTGCTAGCAGGCTGGGCGCAGGGACAGCCTATGGCGGGGAGCTGTTTTTT.

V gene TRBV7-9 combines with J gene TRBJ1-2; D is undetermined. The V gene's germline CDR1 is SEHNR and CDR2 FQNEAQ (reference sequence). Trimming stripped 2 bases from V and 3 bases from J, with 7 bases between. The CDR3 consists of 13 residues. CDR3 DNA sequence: TGTGCCAGCAGCTTATTGGCAGACTATGGCTACACCTTC. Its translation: CASSLLADYGYTF. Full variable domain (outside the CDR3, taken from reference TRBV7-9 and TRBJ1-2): DTGVSQNPRHKITKRGQNVTFRCDPISEHNRLYWYRQTLGQGPEFLTYFQNEAQLEKSRLLSDRFSAERPKGSFSTLEIQRTEQGDSAMYLCASSLLADYGYTFGSGTRLTVV.

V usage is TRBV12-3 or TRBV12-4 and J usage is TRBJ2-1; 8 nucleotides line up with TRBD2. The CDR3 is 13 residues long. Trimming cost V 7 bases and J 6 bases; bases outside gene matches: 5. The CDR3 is CASTPAGVNEQFF. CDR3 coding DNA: TGTGCCAGCACCCCAGCGGGAGTCAATGAGCAGTTCTTC.

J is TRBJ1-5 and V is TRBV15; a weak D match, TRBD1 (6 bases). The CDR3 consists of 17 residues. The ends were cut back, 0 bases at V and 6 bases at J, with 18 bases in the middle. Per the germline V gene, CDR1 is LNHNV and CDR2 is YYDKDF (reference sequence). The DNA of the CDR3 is TGTGCCACCAGCAGAGAAGGCTGGCAGGGGATTGCTCAGCCCCAGCATTTT. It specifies CATSREGWQGIAQPQHF.

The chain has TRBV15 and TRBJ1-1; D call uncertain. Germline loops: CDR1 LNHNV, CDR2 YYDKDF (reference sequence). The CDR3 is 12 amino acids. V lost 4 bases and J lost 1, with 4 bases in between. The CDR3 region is CATSIGNTEAFF. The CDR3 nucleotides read TGTGCCACCAGCATCGGGAACACTGAAGCTTTCTTT.

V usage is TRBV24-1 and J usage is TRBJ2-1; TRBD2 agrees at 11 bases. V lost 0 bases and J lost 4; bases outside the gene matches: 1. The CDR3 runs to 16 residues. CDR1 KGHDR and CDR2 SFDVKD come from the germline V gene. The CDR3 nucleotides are TGTGCCACCAGTGATTTGGTAGCGGGAGGGTACAATGAGCAGTTCTTC. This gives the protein CATSDLVAGGYNEQFF.

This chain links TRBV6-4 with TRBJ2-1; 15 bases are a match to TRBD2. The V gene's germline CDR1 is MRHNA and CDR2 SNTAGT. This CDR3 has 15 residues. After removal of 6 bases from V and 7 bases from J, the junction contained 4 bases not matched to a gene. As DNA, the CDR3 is TGTGCCAGCAGCGCCGGGACTAGCGGGGGGAATGAGCAGTTCTTC. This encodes CASSAGTSGGNEQFF.

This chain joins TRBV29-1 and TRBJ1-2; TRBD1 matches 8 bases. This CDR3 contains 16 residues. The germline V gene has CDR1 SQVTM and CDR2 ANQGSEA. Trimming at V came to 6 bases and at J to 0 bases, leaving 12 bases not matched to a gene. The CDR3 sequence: CSVVNRDRGANYGYTF. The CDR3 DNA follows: TGCAGCGTGGTTAATCGTGACAGGGGAGCTAACTATGGCTACACCTTC.

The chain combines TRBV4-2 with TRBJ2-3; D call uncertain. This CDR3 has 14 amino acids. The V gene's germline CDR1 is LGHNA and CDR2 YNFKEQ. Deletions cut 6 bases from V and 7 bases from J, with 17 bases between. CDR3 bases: TGTGCCAGCAGGCCAGTGTCCCAACAGAATACGCAGTATTTT. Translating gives CASRPVSQQNTQYF.

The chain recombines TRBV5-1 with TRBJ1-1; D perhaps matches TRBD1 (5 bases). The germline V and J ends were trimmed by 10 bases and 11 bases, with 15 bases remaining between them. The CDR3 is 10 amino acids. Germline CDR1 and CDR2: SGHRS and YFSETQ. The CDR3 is CAPRAGRAFF. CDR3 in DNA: TGCGCCCCCCGAGCGGGGCGGGCTTTCTTT.

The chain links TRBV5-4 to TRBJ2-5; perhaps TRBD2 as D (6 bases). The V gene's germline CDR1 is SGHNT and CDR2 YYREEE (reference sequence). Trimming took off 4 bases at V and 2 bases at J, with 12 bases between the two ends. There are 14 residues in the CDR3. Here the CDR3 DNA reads TGTGCCAGCAGCCGCCGGGACTCACAAGAGACCCAGTACTTC. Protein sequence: CASSRRDSQETQYF.

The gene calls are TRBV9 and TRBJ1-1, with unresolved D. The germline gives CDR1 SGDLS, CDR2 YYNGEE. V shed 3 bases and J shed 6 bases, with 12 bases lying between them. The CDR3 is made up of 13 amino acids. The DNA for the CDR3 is TGTGCCAGCAGCGAAGGAGGGTTTTCTGAAGCTTTCTTT. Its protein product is CASSEGGFSEAFF.

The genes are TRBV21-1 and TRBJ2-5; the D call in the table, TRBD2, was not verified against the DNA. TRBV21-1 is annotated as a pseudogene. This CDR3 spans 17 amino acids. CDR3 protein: CASSKDLWRGPQETQYF. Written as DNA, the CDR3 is TGTGCCAGCAGCAAAGATTTGTGGCGGGGGCCCCAAGAGACCCAGTACTTC.

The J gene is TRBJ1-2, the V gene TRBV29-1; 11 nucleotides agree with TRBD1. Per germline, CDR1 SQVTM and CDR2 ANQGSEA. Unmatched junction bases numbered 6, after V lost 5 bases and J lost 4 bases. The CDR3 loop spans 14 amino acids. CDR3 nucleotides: TGCAGCGTTCTCGGACAGGGGGCTGGCTATGGCTACACCTTC. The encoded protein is CSVLGQGAGYGYTF.

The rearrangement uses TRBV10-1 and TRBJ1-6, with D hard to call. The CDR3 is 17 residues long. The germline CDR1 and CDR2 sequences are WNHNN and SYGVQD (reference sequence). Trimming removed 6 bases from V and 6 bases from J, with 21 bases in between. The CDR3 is CASRPLPPLAGNSPLHF. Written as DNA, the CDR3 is TGCGCCAGCAGGCCTCTACCTCCACTTGCCGGTAATTCACCCCTCCACTTT.

CDR3: CATSDRGQGGYTF. The CDR3 DNA follows: TGTGCCACCAGTGATCGGGGCCAGGGGGGCTACACCTTC. V and J are TRBV24-1 and TRBJ1-2; possible D gene TRBD1, 6 bases. The CDR3 has 13 residues. Germline V gene sequence: CDR1 KGHDR, CDR2 SFDVKD. Trimming took 3 bases from V and 8 from J, leaving 12 bases between them.

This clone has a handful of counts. The CDR3 is CASSRGRSYEQYF. The CDR3 bases are TGTGCCAGTTCTCGGGGGAGGTCCTACGAGCAGTACTTC. V gene TRBV6-5 combines with J gene TRBJ2-7; a weak D match, TRBD2 (6 bases). The CDR3 length is 13 residues. V shed 9 bases and J shed 1 base, with 13 bases lying between them. Looked up from germline, CDR1 is MNHEY and CDR2 is SVGAGI.

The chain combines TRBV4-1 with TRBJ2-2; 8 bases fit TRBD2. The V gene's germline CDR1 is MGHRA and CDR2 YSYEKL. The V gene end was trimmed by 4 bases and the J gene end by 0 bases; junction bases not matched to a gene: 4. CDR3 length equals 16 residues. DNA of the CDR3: TGCGCCAGCAGCCGTTTTAGCGGGGCGAACACCGGGGAGCTGTTTTTT. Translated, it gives CASSRFSGANTGELFF.

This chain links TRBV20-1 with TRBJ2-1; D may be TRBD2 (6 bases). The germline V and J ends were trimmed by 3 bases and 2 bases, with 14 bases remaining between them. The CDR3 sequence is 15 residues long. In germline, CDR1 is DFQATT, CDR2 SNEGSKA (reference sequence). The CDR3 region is CSASPRERTYNEQFF. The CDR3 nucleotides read TGCAGTGCTAGTCCTCGGGAGAGAACCTACAATGAGCAGTTCTTC.

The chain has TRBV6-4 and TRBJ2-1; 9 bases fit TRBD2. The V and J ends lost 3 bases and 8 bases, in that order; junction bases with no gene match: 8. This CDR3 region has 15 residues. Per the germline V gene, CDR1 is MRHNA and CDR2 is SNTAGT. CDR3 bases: TGTGCCAGCAGTGAAGAGGGAGCGGGAGGATATGAGCAGTTCTTC. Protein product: CASSEEGAGGYEQFF.

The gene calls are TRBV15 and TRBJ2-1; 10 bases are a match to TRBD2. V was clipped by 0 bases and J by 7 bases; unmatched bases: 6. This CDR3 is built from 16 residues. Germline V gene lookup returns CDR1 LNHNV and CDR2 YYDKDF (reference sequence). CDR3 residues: CATSRDMSGGANEQFF. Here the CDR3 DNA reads TGTGCCACCAGCAGAGATATGAGCGGGGGGGCGAATGAGCAGTTCTTC.

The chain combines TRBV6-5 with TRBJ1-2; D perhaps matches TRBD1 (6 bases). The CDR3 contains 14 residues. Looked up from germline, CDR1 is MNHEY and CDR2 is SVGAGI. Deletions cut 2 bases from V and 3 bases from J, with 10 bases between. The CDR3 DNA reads TGTGCCAGCAGTTACCTGGACAGACACTATGGCTACACCTTC. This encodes CASSYLDRHYGYTF.

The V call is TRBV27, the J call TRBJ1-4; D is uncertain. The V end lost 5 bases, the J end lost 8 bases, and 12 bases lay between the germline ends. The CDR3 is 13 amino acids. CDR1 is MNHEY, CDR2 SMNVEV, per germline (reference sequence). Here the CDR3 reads CASSAWLEEKLFF. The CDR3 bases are TGTGCCAGCAGTGCTTGGCTAGAGGAAAAACTGTTTTTT.

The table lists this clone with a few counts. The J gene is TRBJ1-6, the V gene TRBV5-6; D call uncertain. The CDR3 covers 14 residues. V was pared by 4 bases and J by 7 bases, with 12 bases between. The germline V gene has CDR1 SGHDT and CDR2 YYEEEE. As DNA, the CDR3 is TGTGCCAGCAGCGTGGCAGTGCCGAATTCACCCCTCCACTTT. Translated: CASSVAVPNSPLHF.

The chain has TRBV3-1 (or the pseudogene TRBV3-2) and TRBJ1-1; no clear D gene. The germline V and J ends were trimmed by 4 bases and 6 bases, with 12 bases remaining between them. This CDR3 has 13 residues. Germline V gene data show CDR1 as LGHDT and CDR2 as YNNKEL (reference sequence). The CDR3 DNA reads TGTGCCAGCAGCCCCTCGCGAACCCCTGAAGCTTTCTTT. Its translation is CASSPSRTPEAFF.

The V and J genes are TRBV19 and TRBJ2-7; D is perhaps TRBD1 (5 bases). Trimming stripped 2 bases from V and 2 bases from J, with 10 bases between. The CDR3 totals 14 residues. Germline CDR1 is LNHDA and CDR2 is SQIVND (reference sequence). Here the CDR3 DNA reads TGTGCCAGTAGTATACGCGCGGACACCTACGAGCAGTACTTC. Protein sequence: CASSIRADTYEQYF.

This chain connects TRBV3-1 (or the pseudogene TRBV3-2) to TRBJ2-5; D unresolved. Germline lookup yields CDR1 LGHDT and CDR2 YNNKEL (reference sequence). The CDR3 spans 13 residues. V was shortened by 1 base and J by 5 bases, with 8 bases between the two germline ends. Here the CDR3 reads CASSQVFGETQYF. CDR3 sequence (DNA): TGTGCCAGCAGCCAAGTATTCGGGGAGACCCAGTACTTC.

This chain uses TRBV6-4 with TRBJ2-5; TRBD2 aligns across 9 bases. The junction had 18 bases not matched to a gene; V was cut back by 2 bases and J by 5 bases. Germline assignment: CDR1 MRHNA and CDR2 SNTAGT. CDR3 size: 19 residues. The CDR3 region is CASSDLSYYSGRVEETQYF. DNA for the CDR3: TGTGCCAGCAGTGACCTCTCCTATTATAGCGGGAGAGTGGAGGAGACCCAGTACTTC.